This T cell receptor (beta chain) was found in a study of T cells in tumors after PD-1 blockade. The wider study: Prior checkpoint blockade, systemic immunosuppressant use, or anti-cancer therapy within 4 weeks excluded patients. On average, peripheral blood gave roughly 110,000 TCR templates and some 37,000 unique clonotypes. Daily vismodegib 150 mg continued in a subset of anti-PD-1-treated patients.

Genomic DNA template from tumor biopsies or peripheral blood, about 600 ng to 6,004 ng input. Using immunoSEQ multiplex PCR, the repertoire was profiled, and TCRdb retains in-frame clones only, with some absent. The sample consists of 45,000 to 60,000 clones, more than 70% of them appearing once. Trimming removed 0 bases from V and 0 bases from J, with 7 bases in between. Per the germline V gene, CDR1 is SGDLS and CDR2 is YYNGEE. The CDR3 consists of 14 residues. The sequence was collected from a human donor with basal cell carcinoma. The gene calls are TRBV9 and TRBJ2-7; TRBD1 might be the D (6 bases). Here the sequenced sample was PBMCs, taken before anti-PD-1 treatment. The CDR3 DNA follows: TGTGCCAGCAGCGTAGGACAGGACTCCTACGAGCAGTACTTC. It is translated as CASSVGQDSYEQYF.